The 9 T cell receptor beta chains listed next were all sequenced from one sample in a study of blood T cell repertoires in COVID-19. The protocol was immunoSEQ multiplex PCR, while the TCRdb copy is restricted to in-frame clones and leaves out a portion. Counted here are around 29,000 clones, 70% to 90% occurring once; the ten biggest clones make up 9.3%. Sequencing was performed on peripheral blood. These receptors originate from a human donor in a cohort sampled during active COVID-19.

This clone is a singleton in its sample. The rearrangement joins TRBV27 to TRBJ2-5; D is unresolved. Deletions cut 1 base from V and 4 bases from J, with 10 bases between. This CDR3 region has 14 residues. Germline V CDR1 and CDR2: MNHEY, SMNVEV (reference sequence). The CDR3 sequence: CASSLYGSGETQYF. CDR3 DNA sequence: TGTGCCAGCAGTTTATACGGGTCGGGAGAGACCCAGTACTTC.

The rearrangement uses TRBV29-1 and TRBJ2-5; 7 bases match TRBD1. Unmatched junction bases numbered 9, after V lost 7 bases and J lost 4 bases. The CDR3 runs to 13 residues. The germline CDR1 and CDR2 sequences are SQVTM and ANQGSEA. The CDR3 DNA is TGCAGCGGCCGACAGGGTTACGGAGAGACCCAGTACTTC. Its protein product is CSGRQGYGETQYF.

The V call is TRBV11-3, the J call TRBJ2-7; D perhaps matches TRBD1 (6 bases). V dropped 1 base and J dropped 3 bases, with 7 bases sitting between them. This CDR3 has 13 residues. Germline assignment: CDR1 SGHNT and CDR2 YENEEA. CDR3 sequence reads: CASSLGTVYEQYF. The CDR3 region has the DNA TGTGCCAGCAGCTTAGGGACAGTCTACGAGCAGTACTTC.

The chain links TRBV18 to TRBJ2-5, with unresolved D. This CDR3 is built from 15 residues. Germline V gene sequence: CDR1 KGHSH, CDR2 LQKENI. The ends were cut back, 0 bases at V and 1 base at J, with 9 bases in the middle. The CDR3 protein is CASSPPAQFQETQYF. CDR3 nucleotide sequence: TGTGCCAGCTCACCACCGGCACAGTTCCAAGAGACCCAGTACTTC.

CDR3 loop: CASSAPTGDEKLFF. CDR3 bases: TGTGCCAGCAGCGCCCCGACAGGGGACGAAAAACTGTTTTTT. The chain couples TRBV9 to TRBJ1-4; 8 bases fit TRBD1. Germline CDR1 is SGDLS and CDR2 is YYNGEE. This CDR3 contains 14 residues. V was pared by 3 bases and J by 8 bases, with 6 bases of the junction left unmatched.

J is TRBJ1-3 and V is TRBV5-5; D is undetermined. V lost 4 bases and J 4 bases, leaving 21 bases between the germline ends. The CDR3 totals 17 residues. The germline V gene has CDR1 SGHKS and CDR2 YYEKEE (reference sequence). The CDR3 region is CASSPVPGRFSGNTIYF. The CDR3 coding sequence is TGTGCCAGCAGCCCCGTTCCCGGGAGATTTTCGGGAAACACCATATATTTT.

The chain carries TRBV5-4 and TRBJ2-4, with a tentative D call TRBD2 (6 bases). Trimming cost V 0 bases and J 5 bases, with 15 bases left between them. This CDR3 has 16 residues. Germline loops: CDR1 SGHNT, CDR2 YYREEE (reference sequence). This chain's CDR3 is CASSLARQGGENIQYF. The CDR3 DNA follows: TGTGCCAGCAGCTTGGCGCGGCAGGGCGGGGAAAACATTCAGTACTTC.

J is TRBJ2-7 and V is TRBV19, with D tentatively TRBD1 (6 bases). Trimming left V 5 bases short and J 2 bases short, with 16 bases between. The CDR3 runs 15 residues. Germline CDR1 LNHDA, CDR2 SQIVND (reference sequence). The CDR3 region has the DNA TGTGCCAGTAGTCTCCGGGACACCTTTACCTACGAGCAGTACTTC. Its translation: CASSLRDTFTYEQYF.

The CDR3 DNA sequence: TGTGCCAGCAGCTCGACTAGCGGGGGGACCAATGAGCAGTTCTTC. It codes for CASSSTSGGTNEQFF. This chain joins TRBV5-5 and TRBJ2-1; 13 bases line up with TRBD2. CDR1 and CDR2 (germline): SGHKS, YYEKEE (reference sequence). Trimming cost V 3 bases and J 6 bases; bases outside gene matches: 3. This CDR3 has 15 residues. The full variable domain, completed using reference TRBV5-5 and TRBJ2-1, is DAGVTQSPTHLIKTRGQQVTLRCSPISGHKSVSWYQQVLGQGPQFIFQYYEKEERGRGNFPDRFSARQFPNYSSELNVNALLLGDSALYLCASSSTSGGTNEQFFGPGTRLTVL.